Reported below is one T cell receptor (beta chain). This clone has just one count. There is no known antigen for this receptor. There are no base qualities to consult, and no much larger clone falls within one base. The data were taken from a study of blood T cell repertoires in COVID-19 (dated by TCRdb to 2020 to 2021). About the investigation overall: Samples from collaborators originated in the United States, Italy and Spain and spanned both the acute and convalescent phases of COVID-19. The material from the prospective study consisted of cDNA or gDNA derived from T cells, B-cell-depleted T cells, or PBMCs. The sample metadata nearly always contained a de-identified subject ID, COVID-19 status, age in years and sex. Deeply sampled blood TCRbeta repertoires from subjects exposed to, actively infected with, or recovered from COVID-19 were included in the dataset. HLA class I and class II types, where available, came from metadata supplied by the sample provider rather than from assay-based typing. A freely available public database, intended as a resource for researchers studying the immune response to SARS-CoV-2, is where the repertoires were released. The samples were drawn from two sources: the first 160 participants of the ongoing ImmuneRACE study, and 1,000 to 1,500 subjects contributed by 6 global collaborators.

The immunoSEQ Assay, a bias-controlled multiplex PCR, was used to amplify TCRbeta CDR3 regions from genomic DNA. In the original analysis: Nucleated cell counts per sample were estimated from amplification of reference gene primers within the assay. To quantify the absolute abundance of each unique TCRbeta CDR3 rearrangement, sequence reads were collapsed and filtered. For each sample, productive Simpson clonality was calculated as the square root of Simpson's diversity index across productive rearrangements. The clones in this table, taken by TCRdb from immuneACCESS, are in-frame only. Not every clone is retained; where verified, under half of the shortfall comes from an unresolved V gene, and the cause of the rest is unknown. V and J calls and clone size are given by that table; D and trimming were obtained from the DNA. The sample table contains about 430,000 clones; only one count was recorded for approximately 87% of them. 0.97% of the sample lies in the top ten.

Enrolling through a virtual design, the prospective study's participants ranged in age from about 18 to 89 years and lived across 20 to 25 United States geographic areas. Cohort assignment in the prospective study relied on participant-reported clinical history from a screening survey and a study questionnaire. In the prospective study, mobile phlebotomists collected whole blood, serum and a nasopharyngeal or oropharyngeal swab from each participant. Over a roughly two-month period, participants in the prospective study had the option of providing additional blood draws and questionnaires. Prospective study blood samples were shipped either frozen or at room temperature before DNA extraction. Study-wide conclusions, independent of this receptor: How much clinical and demographic metadata was included differed by source and by participant, and the metadata was provided uncurated.

At the junction V is shortened by 5 bases and J by 3 bases, with 10 bases in between. Taken from cysteine to phenylalanine, the CDR3 has 13 residues. CDR3 DNA only is kept here, 39 bases in frame from base 1. CDR1 MNHEY and CDR2 SVGAGI were looked up in the germline V gene. Rearrangement joined TRBV6-5 to TRBJ1-2; a confident D gene designation cannot be given. The TCR comes from a woman in her twenties or thirties with acute COVID-19. Sequencing input: PBMCs or T cells enriched from blood (not recorded which). CDR3 region: CASSPEGDYGYTF. The nucleotide sequence reads TGTGCCAGCAGTCCAGAGGGAGACTATGGCTACACCTTC.